These T cell receptor beta chains were read from a single sample in a study of T cell changes during pregnancy in multiple sclerosis. The method was immunoSEQ multiplex PCR; TCRdb's version includes in-frame clones alone and lacks a portion of them. This sample carries approximately 88,000 clones, approximately 92% of them seen once, and the ten largest clones take approximately 2.6%. The sequenced sample was peripheral blood, obtained in the first trimester of pregnancy. These TCRs come from a female donor with multiple sclerosis, enrolled in a pregnancy study. CDR3s include the opening cysteine and the closing phenylalanine or tryptophan. The D gene is left open where the match is weak. Some rows mark clone size as missing; the rest say once, few, many or name a class of expanded clone.

DNA,CDR3,D,V,J,size
TGTGCCAGCAGCGTAGGTGGGGACAGGGGAAAACTGTTTTTT,CASSVGGDRGKLFF,TRBD1,TRBV9,TRBJ1-4,NA
TGCAGTGTTGGGGAGCACGAGCAGTACTTC,CSVGEHEQYF,NA,TRBV20-1,TRBJ2-7,NA
TGTGCCAGCAGCTTGGTTCGGACAGCCCCACCGTATAGCAATCAGCCCCAGCATTTT,CASSLVRTAPPYSNQPQHF,NA,TRBV5-6,TRBJ1-5,once
TGCAGTGCTAGGGAGGGGTACGAGCAGTACTTC,CSAREGYEQYF,NA,TRBV20-1,TRBJ2-7,few
TGTGCCAGCAGCTTAATTTCCTACTACCAAGAGACCCAGTACTTC,CASSLISYYQETQYF,NA,TRBV11-2,TRBJ2-5,NA
TGTGCCAGCAGCCCGAGCGTTCAAGAGACCCAGTACTTC,CASSPSVQETQYF,NA,TRBV7-9,TRBJ2-5,NA
TGTGCCAGCAGCCTCGACAGGAGCAATCAGCCCCAGCATTTT,CASSLDRSNQPQHF,NA,TRBV2,TRBJ1-5,NA
TGTGCCAGCAACGACTTTCGTCGTGGCGACGAGCAGTACTTC,CASNDFRRGDEQYF,NA,TRBV6-1,TRBJ2-7,NA
TGTGCCAGCAGTTCCACCGGGACAGGGAACTACGAGCAGTACTTC,CASSSTGTGNYEQYF,TRBD1,TRBV27,TRBJ2-7,NA
TGTGCCAGCAGCAGGAGTAATGAAAAACTGTTTTTT,CASSRSNEKLFF,NA,TRBV7-2,TRBJ1-4,NA
TGTGCCAGCAGTGAATATCAGACAGGGCAGGGCTACACCTTC,CASSEYQTGQGYTF,TRBD1,TRBV25-1,TRBJ1-2,NA
TGTGCCAGCAGCCCAGTCGGGAGAGGTTACGAGCAGTACTTC,CASSPVGRGYEQYF,NA,TRBV11-1,TRBJ2-7,NA
TGTGCCAGTAGTATAGTTCCATGGCCCGGGGAGCTGTTTTTT,CASSIVPWPGELFF,NA,TRBV19,TRBJ2-2,NA
TGTGCCAGCAGCCAAGGGACTAGCGGGAATGATGAGCAGTTCTTC,CASSQGTSGNDEQFF,TRBD2,TRBV4-2,TRBJ2-1,NA
TGTGCCAGCCGCCTAGCGGGCAAAGAGACCCAGTACTTC,CASRLAGKETQYF,TRBD2,TRBV28,TRBJ2-5,NA
TGTGCCAGCAGCTTAGATGTAAGACGCCGGACTACCTACGAGCAGTACTTC,CASSLDVRRRTTYEQYF,NA,TRBV11-2,TRBJ2-7,NA
TGTGCCAGCAGTTCGGACAGATCCTACGAGCAGTACTTC,CASSSDRSYEQYF,NA,TRBV6-6,TRBJ2-7,NA
TGTGCCAGCACCAGGGTCGGCACTGAAGCTTTCTTT,CASTRVGTEAFF,NA,TRBV2,TRBJ1-1,NA
TGTGCCAGCAGCCCGGGACAGCTGAACTATGGCTACACCTTC,CASSPGQLNYGYTF,TRBD1,TRBV5-4,TRBJ1-2,NA
TGTGCCAGCACTCGCGGGAGGGCCCGGGAGACCCAGTACTTC,CASTRGRARETQYF,TRBD2,TRBV28,TRBJ2-5,NA
TGTGCCAGCAGTTACGACCTAGCGGGAGGGGAGACCCAGTACTTC,CASSYDLAGGETQYF,TRBD2,TRBV6-5,TRBJ2-5,once
TGTGCCAGTAGTATGCTAGCGGGATATTACAATGAGCAGTTCTTC,CASSMLAGYYNEQFF,TRBD2,TRBV19,TRBJ2-1,NA
TGTGCCAGCAGTCTCCGACAGGGAGCAACTAATGAAAAACTGTTTTTT,CASSLRQGATNEKLFF,TRBD1,TRBV2,TRBJ1-4,NA
TGTGCCAGCAGTCCACTAACAGGGAACACTGAAGCTTTCTTT,CASSPLTGNTEAFF,NA,TRBV28,TRBJ1-1,NA
TGTGCCAGCAGTTTGTGGGGTGATTGGCGGGGGAACACCGGGGAGCTGTTTTTT,CASSLWGDWRGNTGELFF,NA,TRBV28,TRBJ2-2,NA
TGTGCCAGCAGTTTAGAGGCCGGCGGGGAGCTGTTTTTT,CASSLEAGGELFF,NA,TRBV27,TRBJ2-2,NA
TGCAGCGTTGAGGTACAGGGGGCGTCCTACGAGCAGTACTTC,CSVEVQGASYEQYF,TRBD1,TRBV29-1,TRBJ2-7,NA
TGTGCCAGCAGCGTAGATCAGGGTTACTACGAGCAGTACTTC,CASSVDQGYYEQYF,NA,TRBV9,TRBJ2-7,NA
TGTGCCAGCAGCCAAGTCGCCCTACAAGAGACCCAGTACTTC,CASSQVALQETQYF,NA,TRBV4-2,TRBJ2-5,NA
TGCGCCAGCAGCTTGGATATTCCGGGACTAGCGGTGAACACCGGGGAGCTGTTTTTT,CASSLDIPGLAVNTGELFF,TRBD2,TRBV5-1,TRBJ2-2,NA
TGTGCCAGCAGTGCCCTGACTAGCGGGAGTCCCAAGCAGTACTTC,CASSALTSGSPKQYF,TRBD2,TRBV27,TRBJ2-7,NA
TGTGCCAGTAGGCGTAGGACAGAGAGCAATCAGCCCCAGCATTTT,CASRRRTESNQPQHF,NA,TRBV19,TRBJ1-5,NA
TGTGCCAGCTCACTTACACAGGATCCCTACGAGCAGTACTTC,CASSLTQDPYEQYF,NA,TRBV18,TRBJ2-7,NA
TGTGCCAGCAGCTTGGCCAGGGATCCAGACACTGAAGCTTTCTTT,CASSLARDPDTEAFF,NA,TRBV5-6,TRBJ1-1,NA
TGTGCCAGCAAGGAGGCCTCCACATACAATGAGCAGTTCTTC,CASKEASTYNEQFF,NA,TRBV2,TRBJ2-1,NA
TGTGCCAGCAGACCCACAAGGGGACAGGGACACGAGCAGTACTTC,CASRPTRGQGHEQYF,TRBD1,TRBV28,TRBJ2-7,few
TGTGCCAGCAGCCGATTCCTAGCCGATTCAGGCGCCCTACAGCAGTACTTC,CASSRFLADSGALQQYF,NA,TRBV28,TRBJ2-7,NA
TGTGCCAGCAGCGTCTCAGGGGCCACCGGGGAGCTGTTTTTT,CASSVSGATGELFF,NA,TRBV9,TRBJ2-2,NA
TGTGCCAGCAGCTTAGGTTGGGGGACATCTAAATTCGATGAAAAACTGTTTTTT,CASSLGWGTSKFDEKLFF,NA,TRBV7-6,TRBJ1-4,NA
TGTGCCAGCAGCCCGACGACAGGTATGGCCAACGTCCTGACTTTC,CASSPTTGMANVLTF,NA,TRBV27,TRBJ2-6,NA
TGTGCCAGCAGCCTGGGGACAACCTACGAGCAGTACTTC,CASSLGTTYEQYF,NA,TRBV28,TRBJ2-7,once
TGCGCCAGCAGCGGGACAGTGTCTACAAAGGGCGAGCAGTACTTC,CASSGTVSTKGEQYF,TRBD1,TRBV5-1,TRBJ2-7,NA
TGCAGCGTTGAAGGCAGAGGGCCATTTGGAAACACCATATATTTT,CSVEGRGPFGNTIYF,NA,TRBV29-1,TRBJ1-3,NA
TGTGCCAGCAGTTTATTGACAGGGCGAGTCTCCTACAATGAGCAGTTCTTC,CASSLLTGRVSYNEQFF,TRBD1,TRBV27,TRBJ2-1,once
TGCAGCGTTTTACTGACGGCCCGGGGTGCCAAAAACATTCAGTACTTC,CSVLLTARGAKNIQYF,NA,TRBV29-1,TRBJ2-4,NA
TGTGCCAGCTCACCTACGACTAGCGGGAACCCGCAGTTCTTC,CASSPTTSGNPQFF,TRBD2,TRBV18,TRBJ2-1,NA
TGTGCCAGCAGTTTATCGACAGGGTCTGGAAACACCATATATTTT,CASSLSTGSGNTIYF,TRBD1,TRBV28,TRBJ1-3,NA
TGTGCCAGCACCACCCTGCCGGGAGGGCCGAACACTGAAGCTTTCTTT,CASTTLPGGPNTEAFF,NA,TRBV27,TRBJ1-1,NA
TGTGCCAGCAGCTTAGCAGGGACAGGCCTAAATGAAAAACTGTTTTTT,CASSLAGTGLNEKLFF,TRBD1,TRBV7-2,TRBJ1-4,once
TGTGCCAGCAGTTTAAGTCTATCACTTAACTATGGCTACACCTTC,CASSLSLSLNYGYTF,NA,TRBV28,TRBJ1-2,NA
TGTGCCAGCAGCGGACTAGCGGGGTCCACAGATACGCAGTATTTT,CASSGLAGSTDTQYF,TRBD2,TRBV2,TRBJ2-3,NA
TGTGCCACCAGCAGAGATGAGGGCACGCCGTGGGCTTTCTTT,CATSRDEGTPWAFF,NA,TRBV15,TRBJ1-1,NA
TGTGCCAGCAAACCCGAGCCGGGACAGGGACTTCATACGCAGTATTTT,CASKPEPGQGLHTQYF,TRBD1,TRBV27,TRBJ2-3,NA
TGTGCCACGAGGGGAGTTGGGACAGGGGTGGTCGAGCAGTACTTC,CATRGVGTGVVEQYF,TRBD1,TRBV28,TRBJ2-7,NA